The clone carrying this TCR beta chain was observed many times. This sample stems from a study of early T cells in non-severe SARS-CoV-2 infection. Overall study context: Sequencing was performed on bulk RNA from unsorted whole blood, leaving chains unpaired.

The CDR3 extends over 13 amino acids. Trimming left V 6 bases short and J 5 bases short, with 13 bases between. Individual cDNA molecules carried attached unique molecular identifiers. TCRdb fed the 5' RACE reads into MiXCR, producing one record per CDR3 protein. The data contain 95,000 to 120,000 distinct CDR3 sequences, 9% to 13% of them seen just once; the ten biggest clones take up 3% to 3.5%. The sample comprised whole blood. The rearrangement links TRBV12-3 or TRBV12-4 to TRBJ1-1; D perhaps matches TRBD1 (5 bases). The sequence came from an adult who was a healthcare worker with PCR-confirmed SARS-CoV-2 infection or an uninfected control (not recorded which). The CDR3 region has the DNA TGTGCCAGCAGGCCGGACGGGGGAACTGAAGCTTTCTTT. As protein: CASRPDGGTEAFF.